The T cell receptor beta chain under discussion was sequenced for a study of blood T cell repertoires in COVID-19. Background on the study: The United States, Italy and Spain provided the acute and convalescent COVID-19 samples.

Authors' methods: Estimates of nucleated cell counts were drawn from the amplification of reference gene primers. The assay was immunoSEQ multiplex PCR, and TCRdb's table has in-frame clones only and misses some. V, J and clone size were drawn from that table, and D and trimming were deduced from the DNA. Of over 200,000 clones in the sample, more than 80% were seen once. The Seattle patients, enrolled during active infection, were followed longitudinally. The CDR3 covers 18 residues. Trimming cost V 2 bases and J 0 bases, with 17 bases left between them. CDR1 and CDR2 from the germline V gene are MNHEY and SMNVEV (reference sequence).

The V call is TRBV27, the J call TRBJ1-5, with D tentatively TRBD1 (5 bases). Sequencing used peripheral blood. The receptor was derived from a man in his thirties or forties with COVID-19, enrolled during active disease. DNA for the CDR3: TGTGCCAGCAGTTTAAATGCCCAGACAGTTTATAGCAATCAGCCCCAGCATTTT. Protein: CASSLNAQTVYSNQPQHF.